This T cell receptor beta chain is from a study of OX40 agonist ivuxolimab in advanced cancers. Regarding the research as a whole: The costimulatory receptor OX40 (CD134) was targeted by ivuxolimab, a fully human IgG2 agonistic monoclonal antibody. Three dose-escalation patients achieved partial responses, one with hepatocellular carcinoma and two with cutaneous melanoma. The dose-escalation cohort was over 70% male with a mean age of about 58 years, ranging from roughly 20 to 80. Intravenous ivuxolimab was administered to patients every 2 weeks at six dose levels: 0.01, 0.1, 0.3, 1.5, 3 and 10 mg/kg. Patients were allowed to have had prior anti-PD-1, anti-PD-L1 or anti-CTLA-4 therapy, and around 41% of the dose-escalation patients had previously received checkpoint inhibitors. Peripheral TCRbeta sequencing aimed to test whether ivuxolimab altered TCR sequence diversity and caused clonal T-cell expansion. Among the roughly 52 dose-escalation patients, 19 had hepatocellular carcinoma, about 15 melanoma, 9 renal cell carcinoma and 9 head and neck cancer. The monotherapy dose-escalation portion (N of about 57 patients) of the phase I ivuxolimab trial is reported in the paper. What the authors observed across the whole study: At doses of 0.1 to 3.0 mg/kg, clonal expansion of both CD4+ and CD8+ T cells in blood was seen between baseline and week 6. After ivuxolimab, CD8+ T cells had more expanded clones than CD4+ T cells on average. Low levels of normalized T-cell clonal expansion were also seen in some patients who did not respond. In partial responders in the 0.1-3.0 mg/kg groups, normalized peripheral clonal expansion was found to be among the lowest, especially among CD8+ T cells. The antigen specificity of the peripheral T cells that underwent clonal expansion was not determined.

This clone was seen only a few times. The antigen it binds to is not known. Base qualities are not recorded, but no much larger clone differs from it by a single base. The trial excluded patients who had a history of autoimmune disease or were on systemic immunosuppression. In every dose cohort, peripheral blood was drawn for TCR sequencing at baseline, cycle 4 day 1, and cycle 7 day 1. The samples were taken from a phase I, first-in-human, multicenter, open-label dose-escalation trial of ivuxolimab. The trial enrolled adults with locally advanced or metastatic head and neck squamous cell, hepatocellular, melanoma or renal cell carcinoma. Before TCR sequencing, CD4+ T cells and CD8+ T cells from peripheral blood were sorted into separate populations. For sequencing of the TCRbeta CDR3 region, genomic DNA was extracted from the sorted cells. TCRbeta CDR3 regions were sequenced using the immunoSEQ Assay. Entries here come from immuneACCESS through TCRdb and include only in-frame sequences with V and J called. Some clones fail to appear in such tables; in the studies checked, an unresolved V gene covers under half of the shortfall, and the cause of the remainder is unknown. The table for this sample lists tens of thousands of clones; 84% of them were counted only once. The ten biggest clones cover 25% to 35% of the sample.

The germline V gene (reference sequence) provides CDR1 GTSNPN and CDR2 SVGIG. Reading from cysteine to phenylalanine, the CDR3 counts 13 amino acids. Of all the DNA, just the CDR3 is kept, 39 bases in frame from base 1. V sheds 0 bases and J sheds 0 bases, leaving 5 bases between their ends. This specimen consisted of CD4+ or CD8+ T cells sorted from blood, obtained in a trial of the OX40 agonist ivuxolimab. The receptor was derived from an adult with an advanced solid tumor such as melanoma, head and neck, liver or kidney cancer. The chain was built from TRBV30 and TRBJ1-1, with the D segment identity uncertain. The DNA sequence is given as TGTGCCTGGAGTGTTCAGGTGAACACTGAAGCTTTCTTT. Its protein is CAWSVQVNTEAFF.